These 32 T cell receptor beta chains were sequenced from one sample in a study of shared clonotypes between healthy human individuals. Only in-frame clones appear in the TCRdb table, and some are missing; sequencing was by immunoSEQ multiplex PCR. Among some 1 million clones listed, around 75% were seen once. The sequencing sample was made of memory CD4+ T cells sorted from blood. Subset described: CD45RA-negative fraction. All receptors come from a man between 18 and 29 years old in good health.

This clone has just one count. In the same sample, other DNA sequences code for this CDR3. The V call is TRBV7-2, the J call TRBJ2-5; D might be TRBD1 or TRBD2, each matching 5 bases. The CDR3 length is 13 residues. The V end lost 5 bases, the J end lost 5 bases, and 12 bases lay between the germline ends. The germline gives CDR1 SGHTA, CDR2 FQGNSA. The CDR3: CASSPLRGETQYF. The CDR3 coding sequence is TGTGCCAGCAGCCCCCTCCGGGGCGAGACCCAGTACTTC.

In DNA form, the CDR3 reads TGTGCCAGCAGTGCGACCGACTGGGTCGGCTACGAGCAGTACTTC. Amino acids: CASSATDWVGYEQYF. The J gene is TRBJ2-7, the V gene TRBV2; D remains ambiguous. V was shortened by 4 bases and J by 3 bases, with 16 bases between the two germline ends. The CDR3 spans 15 residues. The germline CDR1 and CDR2 sequences are SNHLY and FYNNEI. The entire variable domain, with the rest obtained from reference TRBV2 and TRBJ2-7, is as follows: EPEVTQTPSHQVTQMGQEVILRCVPISNHLYFYWYRQILGQKVEFLVSFYNNEISEKSEIFDDQFSVERPDGSNFTLKIRSTKLEDSAMYFCASSATDWVGYEQYFGPGTRLTVT.

This clone was picked up a small number of times. This chain links TRBV7-2 with TRBJ2-7, with 9 positions matching TRBD2. The CDR3 covers 16 residues. The J segment lost 0 bases and the V segment lost 4 bases, leaving 7 bases of the junction unmatched. CDR1 and CDR2 from the germline V gene are SGHTA and FQGNSA. The DNA for the CDR3 is TGTGCCAGCAGCTCAGGACTAGCGAGGAGCTCCTACGAGCAGTACTTC. Translated: CASSSGLARSSYEQYF.

The chain uses TRBV6-5 and TRBJ1-1, with D possibly being TRBD1 (5 bases). The CDR3 consists of 14 residues. Germline V lookup: CDR1 MNHEY, CDR2 SVGAGI. Trimming cost V 11 bases and J 5 bases, with 21 bases left between them. The CDR3 loop reads CAAISPGGMTEAFF. Here the CDR3 DNA reads TGTGCCGCCATCTCTCCGGGGGGAATGACTGAAGCTTTCTTT.

The J gene is TRBJ1-2, the V gene TRBV30, with 8 positions matching TRBD1. V gave up 4 bases and J gave up 6 bases; unmatched junction bases: 16. CDR3 size: 16 residues. Germline V gene lookup returns CDR1 GTSNPN and CDR2 SVGIG (reference sequence). CDR3 nucleotide sequence: TGTGCCTGGAACCCGACCAGACGGACAGGGCGCAATGGCTACACCTTC. As protein: CAWNPTRRTGRNGYTF.

The chain links TRBV29-1 to TRBJ2-4, with 13 bases aligning to TRBD2. This CDR3 contains 17 residues. The ends lost 6 bases at V and 1 base at J; junction bases unmatched: 9. Germline loops: CDR1 SQVTM, CDR2 ANQGSEA. The chain's CDR3 is CSVETSGGPGAKNIQYF. CDR3 coding DNA: TGCAGCGTGGAGACTAGCGGGGGGCCAGGGGCCAAAAACATTCAGTACTTC.

This clone appeared a single time. V and J are TRBV4-1 and TRBJ1-4; D not certain. Germline loops: CDR1 MGHRA, CDR2 YSYEKL. The V and J ends lost 1 base and 3 bases respectively, with 9 bases between them. This CDR3 contains 15 residues. Here the CDR3 DNA reads TGCGCCAGCAGCCAAGTTGGCAATTCTAATGAAAAACTGTTTTTT. This translates into CASSQVGNSNEKLFF.

A few counts support this clone. The chain has TRBV2 and TRBJ2-1; D is perhaps TRBD2 (7 bases). V was trimmed by 2 bases and J by 7 bases, leaving 15 bases between them. Germline V gene lookup returns CDR1 SNHLY and CDR2 FYNNEI. The CDR3 covers 15 residues. The CDR3 region is CASSEPSGGGNEQFF. CDR3 in DNA: TGTGCCAGCAGTGAACCTAGCGGAGGGGGTAATGAGCAGTTCTTC.

As to this clone: Other DNA sequences from this sample encode an identical CDR3 as well. This rearrangement joins TRBV5-1 to TRBJ2-5, with a weak D call TRBD2 (5 bases). The CDR3 has 11 amino acids. Germline-derived CDR1 and CDR2 are SGHRS and YFSETQ. V was pared by 5 bases and J by 3 bases, with 5 bases between. CDR3 bases: TGCGCCAGCAGGGAGGAAGAGACCCAGTACTTC. As protein: CASREEETQYF.

The rearrangement links TRBV19 to TRBJ1-6; 9 nucleotides align to TRBD1. The ends lost 5 bases at V and 6 bases at J; junction bases unmatched: 14. This CDR3 contains 18 residues. Germline CDR1 LNHDA, CDR2 SQIVND (reference sequence). CDR3 in DNA: TGTGCCAGTAGTTCGACCGGGACAGGGAGGAGGAGTAATTCACCCCTCCACTTT. It specifies CASSSTGTGRRSNSPLHF.

The chain combines TRBV2 with TRBJ2-7; TRBD2 aligns across 8 bases. This CDR3 has 14 amino acids. The germline V gene encodes CDR1 SNHLY and CDR2 FYNNEI. The V gene end was trimmed by 2 bases and the J gene end by 4 bases; junction bases not matched to a gene: 4. CDR3 sequence: CASSETGGRYEQYF. The CDR3 bases are TGTGCCAGCAGTGAAACGGGGGGGAGATACGAGCAGTACTTC.

The chain recombines TRBV6-5 with TRBJ1-2; 8 nucleotides line up with TRBD1. Trimming at V came to 3 bases and at J to 7 bases, leaving 4 bases not matched to a gene. In germline, CDR1 is MNHEY, CDR2 SVGAGI. The CDR3 loop spans 13 amino acids. CDR3 amino acids: CASSYRQGAGYTF. CDR3 bases: TGTGCCAGCAGTTATAGGCAGGGGGCTGGCTACACCTTC.

The V and J genes are TRBV5-4 and TRBJ2-5; possible D gene TRBD2, 5 bases. This CDR3 has 14 amino acids. Germline V gives CDR1 SGHNT, CDR2 YYREEE (reference sequence). The germline V and J ends were trimmed by 4 bases and 2 bases, with 12 bases remaining between them. Here the CDR3 reads CASSRPDSQETQYF. For the CDR3, the DNA is TGTGCCAGCAGCCGTCCGGACTCACAAGAGACCCAGTACTTC.

V gene TRBV7-8 combines with J gene TRBJ2-2; the D gene is possibly TRBD2 (5 bases). Trimming left V 5 bases short and J 5 bases short, with 12 bases between. The CDR3 has 14 residues. The germline CDR1 and CDR2 sequences are SGHVS and FQNEAQ. The CDR3 spells CASSQRDGTGELFF. CDR3 DNA sequence: TGTGCCAGCAGCCAACGGGATGGAACCGGGGAGCTGTTTTTT. The full variable domain, in which reference TRBV7-8 and TRBJ2-2 provide the parts outside the CDR3, is GAGVSQSPRYKVAKRGQDVALRCDPISGHVSLFWYQQALGQGPEFLTYFQNEAQLDKSGLPSDRFFAERPEGSVSTLKIQRTQQEDSAVYLCASSQRDGTGELFFGEGSRLTVL.

This sequence joins TRBV2 and TRBJ2-5; weak D call: TRBD1 (6 bases). This CDR3 region has 15 residues. Germline loops: CDR1 SNHLY, CDR2 FYNNEI. Trimming left V 6 bases short and J 3 bases short, with 17 bases between. The CDR3 DNA reads TGTGCCAGCAGAATGAGGGCCTACAGGGAAGAGACCCAGTACTTC. This codes for CASRMRAYREETQYF.

The chain combines TRBV28 with TRBJ1-5; TRBD1 matches at 8 bases. The CDR3 totals 17 residues. J was trimmed by 0 bases and V by 3 bases; bases with no gene match: 7. Looked up from germline, CDR1 is MDHEN and CDR2 is SYDVKM. The CDR3 DNA reads TGTGCCAGCAGTTTCGGACAGGGCCAATATAGCAATCAGCCCCAGCATTTT. This encodes CASSFGQGQYSNQPQHF.

The chain couples TRBV2 to TRBJ2-2; D gene uncertain. Trimming shortened V by 4 bases and J by 4 bases, and 7 bases separated the two germline ends. CDR3 size: 13 residues. The germline V gene encodes CDR1 SNHLY and CDR2 FYNNEI. CDR3 coding DNA: TGTGCCAGCAGTGGAAGATTCACCGGGGAGCTGTTTTTT. This gives the protein CASSGRFTGELFF.

Concerning this clone: An end of the junction differs from the germline gene, which may be a read error. The chain employs TRBV7-7 and TRBJ2-1, with 9 bases identical to TRBD2. CDR1 and CDR2 from the germline V gene are SSHAT and FNYEAQ (reference sequence). The CDR3 consists of 15 residues. The chain's CDR3 is CASSLVAGDHNEQFF. The CDR3 DNA follows: TGTGCTAGCAGCTTAGTAGCGGGAGACCACAATGAGCAGTTCTTC. Full variable domain (remainder filled in from reference TRBV7-7 and TRBJ2-1): GAGVSQSPRYKVTKRGQDVTLRCDPISSHATLYWYQQALGQGPEFLTYFNYEAQPDKSGLPSDRFSAERPEGSISTLTIQRTEQRDSAMYRCASSLVAGDHNEQFFGPGTRLTVL.

J is TRBJ1-2 and V is TRBV5-5; the D is unclear. The germline CDR1 and CDR2 sequences are SGHKS and YYEKEE (reference sequence). Trimming took 2 bases from V and 1 from J, leaving 9 bases between them. This CDR3 contains 14 residues. The CDR3 bases are TGTGCCAGCAGCTTCGACCCATTTAACTATGGCTACACCTTC. It encodes CASSFDPFNYGYTF.

This sequence joins TRBV25-1 and TRBJ2-1; 7 bases align to TRBD2. CDR1 and CDR2 from the germline V gene are MGHDK and SYGVNS. The junction had 4 bases not matched to a gene; V was cut back by 6 bases and J by 2 bases. The CDR3 totals 14 residues. The CDR3 DNA follows: TGTGCCAGCAGCTCTAGCGGCGCCTACAATGAGCAGTTCTTC. This codes for CASSSSGAYNEQFF.

This chain links TRBV5-1 with TRBJ2-2; D uncertain. Trimming left V 0 bases short and J 0 bases short, with 9 bases between. Per the germline V gene, CDR1 is SGHRS and CDR2 is YFSETQ. The CDR3 contains 16 residues. The CDR3: CASSLVVNANTGELFF. CDR3 nucleotides: TGCGCCAGCAGCTTGGTGGTAAACGCGAACACCGGGGAGCTGTTTTTT.

About this clone: Other nucleotide sequences from this sample produce the same CDR3. The V call is TRBV19, the J call TRBJ2-2; maybe TRBD2 (6 bases). The length of the CDR3 is 13 residues. V was trimmed by 8 bases and J by 5 bases, leaving 12 bases between them. Germline V CDR1 and CDR2: LNHDA, SQIVND (reference sequence). In nucleotides, the CDR3 is TGTGCCAGTCGGCAGGGAGGAACCGGGGAGCTGTTTTTT. It specifies CASRQGGTGELFF. The variable domain in full, completed from reference TRBV19 and TRBJ2-2, reads DGGITQSPKYLFRKEGQNVTLSCEQNLNHDAMYWYRQDPGQGLRLIYYSQIVNDFQKGDIAEGYSVSREKKESFPLTVTSAQKNPTAFYLCASRQGGTGELFFGEGSRLTVL.

As to this clone: Other DNA sequences in the same sample also yield this CDR3. The chain carries TRBV7-2 and TRBJ2-3; D gene unclear. Germline V gene sequence: CDR1 SGHTA, CDR2 FQGNSA. The CDR3 is made up of 13 amino acids. Trimming left V 3 bases short and J 4 bases short, with 8 bases between. The DNA for the CDR3 is TGTGCCAGCAGCTTTCGGCATTCAGATACGCAGTATTTT. This translates into CASSFRHSDTQYF.

V and J are TRBV7-9 and TRBJ1-5, with TRBD1 matching 7 bases. Germline V lookup: CDR1 SEHNR, CDR2 FQNEAQ (reference sequence). The CDR3 sequence is 15 residues long. Trimming at V came to 5 bases and at J to 5 bases, leaving 9 bases not matched to a gene. This chain's CDR3 is CASSPDRLSHQPQHF. CDR3 nucleotides: TGTGCCAGCAGCCCGGACAGGCTATCCCATCAGCCCCAGCATTTT.

V and J are TRBV28 and TRBJ1-3; D gene unclear. This CDR3 is built from 14 residues. V was clipped by 5 bases and J by 3 bases, with 11 bases between them. CDR1 and CDR2 from the germline V gene are MDHEN and SYDVKM. The DNA of the CDR3 is TGTGCCAGCAGTGCTCCGGGAGATGGAAACACCATATATTTT. It specifies CASSAPGDGNTIYF.

The V call is TRBV5-8, the J call TRBJ2-3; D is unresolved. This CDR3 region has 13 residues. The V end lost 1 base, the J end lost 5 bases, and 8 bases lay between the germline ends. CDR1 SGHTS and CDR2 YDEGEE come from the germline V gene. CDR3 in amino acids: CASSLSPRDTQYF. In DNA, the CDR3 is TGTGCCAGCAGCTTGTCCCCCCGAGATACGCAGTATTTT.

In this sample, this clone turned up a few times. The DNA of the CDR3 is TGTGCCAGCAGCTTCGGACGGGGGACCTACAATGAGCAGTTCTTC. Protein: CASSFGRGTYNEQFF. The gene calls are TRBV13 and TRBJ2-1, with D possibly matching TRBD2 (6 bases). Germline V CDR1 and CDR2: PRHDT, FYEKMQ (reference sequence). The CDR3 runs to 15 residues. The V and J ends lost 3 bases and 2 bases respectively, with 11 bases between them.

This chain connects TRBV5-1 to TRBJ1-6; D is undetermined. Germline loops: CDR1 SGHRS, CDR2 YFSETQ. The CDR3 is made up of 13 amino acids. The V end was cut by 4 bases, the J end by 5 bases, with 7 bases between. The CDR3 coding sequence is TGCGCCAGCAGCATGGAGGATAATTCACCCCTCCACTTT. This sequence encodes CASSMEDNSPLHF.

J is TRBJ2-7 and V is TRBV5-1; unclear D gene. CDR3 size: 13 residues. Germline V CDR1 and CDR2: SGHRS, YFSETQ. V lost 3 bases and J 6 bases, leaving 13 bases between the germline ends. The CDR3 DNA is TGCGCCAGCAGCTCCGCGGCCAACAGCGAGCAGTACTTC. It specifies CASSSAANSEQYF.

The chain has TRBV6-1 and TRBJ1-2; TRBD1 matches 12 bases. Losses at the gene ends were 4 bases for V and 4 bases for J; bases not matched to a gene: 16. This CDR3 is built from 19 residues. The germline V gene encodes CDR1 MNHNS and CDR2 SASEGT. DNA for the CDR3: TGTGCCAGCAGTGGAATAGCCGGGACAGGGGGCGAGGATATCTATGGCTACACCTTC. Its translation: CASSGIAGTGGEDIYGYTF.

A few counts support this clone. The chain carries TRBV2 and TRBJ1-2, with D perhaps matching TRBD1 (6 bases). This CDR3 spans 13 amino acids. CDR1 is SNHLY and CDR2 is FYNNEI in the germline V gene. V lost 5 bases, J lost 5 bases, and 12 bases lay in between. CDR3 DNA sequence: TGTGCCAGCAGTACCGACAGGAAGTATGGCTACACCTTC. Translation gives CASSTDRKYGYTF.

The genes are TRBV6-1 and TRBJ1-5, with D uncertain. Germline loops: CDR1 MNHNS, CDR2 SASEGT. The length of the CDR3 is 15 residues. V lost 2 bases to trimming and J lost 4 bases, with 12 bases between them. CDR3 in amino acids: CASSERERANQPQHF. For the CDR3, the DNA is TGTGCCAGCAGTGAAAGGGAAAGAGCAAATCAGCCCCAGCATTTT.